These 6 T cell receptor beta chains came from one sample sequenced in a study of T cells in Graves' hyperthyroidism and ophthalmopathy. RNA transcripts gave rise to amplified TCR beta CDR3 regions. Initially, a first-round RT-PCR of the TCR CDR3 employed the HTBI primer set. TCRdb redid the calling of the multiplex PCR reads with MiXCR, one entry per CDR3 protein. The sample contains around 400,000 distinct CDR3 sequences, approximately 16% of which appear only once. Material for sequencing was blood. The receptors stem from a woman in her sixties with Graves' ophthalmopathy.

This clonotype was detected many times. V usage is TRBV2 and J usage is TRBJ2-3, with 11 bases fitting TRBD2. Per germline, CDR1 SNHLY and CDR2 FYNNEI. CDR3 length equals 15 residues. The trim removed 4 bases at V and 1 base at J, leaving 1 base unmatched. CDR3 in amino acids: CASSVGLAGTDTQYF. CDR3 coding DNA: TGTGCCAGCAGTGTGGGACTAGCGGGCACAGATACGCAGTATTTT. The variable domain in full, completed from reference TRBV2 and TRBJ2-3, reads EPEVTQTPSHQVTQMGQEVILRCVPISNHLYFYWYRQILGQKVEFLVSFYNNEISEKSEIFDDQFSVERPDGSNFTLKIRSTKLEDSAMYFCASSVGLAGTDTQYFGPGTRLTVL.

This clonotype was seen many times. The chain joins TRBV5-1 to TRBJ2-7; D possibly corresponds to TRBD2 (6 bases). The CDR3 spans 14 residues. From germline, CDR1 is SGHRS and CDR2 YFSETQ. The ends were cut back, 0 bases at V and 5 bases at J, with 12 bases in the middle. The CDR3 sequence is CASSLGSAGNEQYF. The CDR3 DNA reads TGCGCCAGCAGCTTGGGCAGCGCGGGGAACGAGCAGTACTTC.

This clonotype was seen many times. J is TRBJ2-7 and V is TRBV3-1, with TRBD2 as a possible D gene (6 bases). CDR1 is LGHDT, CDR2 YNNKEL, per germline (reference sequence). CDR3 length: 15 amino acids. V was shortened by 0 bases and J by 6 bases, with 15 bases between the two germline ends. DNA for the CDR3: TGTGCCAGCAGCCAAGAGGGAGGTCACCTCTCCGAGCAGTACTTC. Translation gives CASSQEGGHLSEQYF.

This clonotype has only a few counts. V usage is TRBV20-1 and J usage is TRBJ2-5; D is undetermined. Germline assignment: CDR1 DFQATT and CDR2 SNEGSKA (reference sequence). The CDR3 loop spans 12 amino acids. Trimming took off 2 bases at V and 5 bases at J, with 9 bases between the two ends. The CDR3 DNA sequence: TGCAGTGCTAGAAGACCAAGGGAGACCCAGTACTTC. It codes for CSARRPRETQYF.

The rearrangement uses TRBV12-3 or TRBV12-4 and TRBJ2-1; a weak D match, TRBD1 (6 bases). With 1 base removed from V and 3 bases from J, the gap between germline ends came to 13 bases. The length of the CDR3 is 16 residues. The CDR3 protein is CASSLVQRQDYNEQFF. The CDR3 DNA is TGTGCCAGCAGTTTAGTGCAGAGACAGGACTACAATGAGCAGTTCTTC.

This clonotype was observed a handful of times. The chain couples TRBV3-1 to TRBJ2-1, with 9 bases that match TRBD1. This CDR3 comprises 17 residues. The junction had 15 bases not matched to a gene; V was cut back by 3 bases and J by 9 bases. CDR1 LGHDT and CDR2 YNNKEL come from the germline V gene (reference sequence). CDR3 protein: CASSHRLGQGMVGEQFF. The CDR3 DNA is TGTGCCAGCAGCCACCGCCTGGGACAGGGAATGGTAGGTGAGCAGTTCTTC.